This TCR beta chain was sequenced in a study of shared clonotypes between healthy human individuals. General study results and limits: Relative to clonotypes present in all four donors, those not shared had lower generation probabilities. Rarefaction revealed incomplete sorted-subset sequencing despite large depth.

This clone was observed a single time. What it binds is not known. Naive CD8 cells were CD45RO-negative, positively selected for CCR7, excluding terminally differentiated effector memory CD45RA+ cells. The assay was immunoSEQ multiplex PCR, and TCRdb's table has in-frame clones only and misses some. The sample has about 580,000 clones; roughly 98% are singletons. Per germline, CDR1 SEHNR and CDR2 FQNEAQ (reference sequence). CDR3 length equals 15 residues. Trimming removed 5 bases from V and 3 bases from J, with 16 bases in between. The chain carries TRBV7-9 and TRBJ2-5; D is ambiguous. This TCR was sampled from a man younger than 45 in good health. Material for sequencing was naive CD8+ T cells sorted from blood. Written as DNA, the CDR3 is TGTGCCAGCAGCGGACCAGGAGTTGACGAAGAGACCCAGTACTTC. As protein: CASSGPGVDEETQYF.